The text below deals with one T cell receptor beta chain. Its antigen remains undetermined. With a much larger clone just one base away, this may be a read error. The entry originates in a study of molecular identifiers for immune sequencing clone quantification (dated by TCRdb to the late 2010s). About the study as a whole: In a replicate experiment, RNA from about 21,000 or 97,000 naive CD8 T cells was split into five aliquots, four of which were sequenced. This methods study benchmarked molecular-identifier clustering-based TCR repertoire sequencing (MIDCIRS) and TCR RNA copy counting, using CD8 T cells to do so. What the study reported, not specific to this receptor: Without barcode sub-clustering, chimeric consensus sequences inflated TCR diversity; chimeras reached as high as 47%. Spiked-in Jurkat TCR RNA equivalent to a single cell was reported to be detectable even among more than 900,000 naive CD8 T cells. In CMV-specific effector cells, clones with more than 20 RNA copies accounted for over 97% of molecules, whereas in naive cells such clones accounted for under 1%. The naive libraries included spiked-in Jurkat TCR RNA (10 copies' worth), and this RNA is not part of the donor repertoire. Modeling indicated 2.5 to 3 TCR RNA copies recovered per cell, compared with about 9.4 by digital PCR, which implies a capture efficiency of around 30%. Highly expanded clone sizes could be underestimated if identical TCR molecules share a barcode.

CDR1 SEHNR and CDR2 FQNEAQ are derived from the germline V gene (reference sequence). At the junction V is shortened by 8 bases and J by 5 bases; bases outside the gene matches: 12. There are 16 amino acids in the CDR3, from cysteine to phenylalanine inclusive. This entry keeps only the CDR3 DNA: 48 bases, framed from base 1. Libraries were constructed by PCR. Sequenced on an Illumina HiSeq 4000. Bulk TCR libraries were generated as previously described, with the TCR primers listed in Table S5 used. The Qiagen AllPrep DNA/RNA kit was used to purify total RNA. Before analysis, reads from multiple sequencing runs of one library were combined. The paper's processing steps were these. Only reads with exact TCR constant sequence were kept, trimmed to 150 nt, and grouped by their 12-nt molecular barcodes. Reads in each barcode group were sub-clustered using a 15% Levenshtein threshold, and a quality-weighted consensus sequence was built for each RNA molecule. Non-functional sequences were removed, as were lower-count sequences one edit away from another. Based on fitting two negative binomial distributions, any barcode sub-cluster with under 20% of the maximum read count was discarded. TCRdb's own reprocessing of the public reads used fastp at Q25 and MiXCR and kept productive beta chains. Rows with one shared CDR3 protein collapse into an entry with the most common genes and DNA. The V and J calls follow TCRdb's processing rather than the paper's. For this sample there are 350,000 or so distinct CDR3 sequences; over 20% appear just once. The ten largest clones capture roughly 0.86% of the sample.

Libraries of naive CD8 T cells were generated from about 19,000 to 1,100,000 sorted cells, with 10%, 30% or 50% of the purified RNA used. Naive CD8 T cells, defined as CD8+CD4-CCR7+CD45RA+, were FACS-sorted into RLT Plus buffer on a BD FACSAria II. Approximately nine TCR copies' worth of Jurkat RNA were spiked into roughly 18,000-1,000,000 naive CD8 T cell samples to test detection sensitivity. Enrichment of CD8 T cells was done with RosetteSep CD8+ T Cell Enrichment Cocktail plus Ficoll-Paque, and ACK red cell lysis came afterward. The source of this sequence is a human donor in good health. Some libraries in this study had Jurkat cell RNA spiked in. The sequence is built from TRBV7-9 and TRBJ2-2; TRBD1 fits 9 bases in the junction. The sequenced sample consisted of naive CD8+ T cells from blood, with Jurkat cell RNA spiked in. In light of the paper, this sample's cell subset or site label describes: FACS-sorted CD8+CD4-CCR7+CD45RA+ naive T cells. CDR3 protein: CASGYEGTGRTGELFF. In nucleotides, the sequence is TGTGCCAGCGGCTACGAAGGGACAGGGAGGACCGGGGAGCTGTTTTTT.